This TCR beta chain was found in a study of human T cells and chemical hapten exposure. Each CDR3 protein gets one entry after TCRdb re-called the RACE reads with MiXCR. The sample shows 180,000 or so distinct CDR3 sequences, 13% to 15% of them seen only once. V lost 5 bases to trimming and J lost 5 bases; unmatched junction nucleotides: 3. The CDR3 runs to 13 residues. Per the germline V gene, CDR1 is KGHSH and CDR2 is LQKENI. The time point: patch test 1, 2 weeks after DPC sensitization. Treatment specified: therapeutic diphenylcyclopropenone sensitization with weekly scalp DPC. Every donor had alopecia and was 18 to 70 years old; all were suitable for DPC.

The sample was whole blood, taken in connection with sensitization to the hapten diphenylcyclopropenone (DPC). V and J are TRBV18 and TRBJ2-3, with 8 bases lining up with TRBD2. The receptor was isolated from a young woman with alopecia areata. Some clones in this sample may be carry-over from other donors' samples. The CDR3 here is CASSGLAGDTQYF. In DNA, the CDR3 is TGTGCCAGCTCAGGCCTAGCGGGAGATACGCAGTATTTT.